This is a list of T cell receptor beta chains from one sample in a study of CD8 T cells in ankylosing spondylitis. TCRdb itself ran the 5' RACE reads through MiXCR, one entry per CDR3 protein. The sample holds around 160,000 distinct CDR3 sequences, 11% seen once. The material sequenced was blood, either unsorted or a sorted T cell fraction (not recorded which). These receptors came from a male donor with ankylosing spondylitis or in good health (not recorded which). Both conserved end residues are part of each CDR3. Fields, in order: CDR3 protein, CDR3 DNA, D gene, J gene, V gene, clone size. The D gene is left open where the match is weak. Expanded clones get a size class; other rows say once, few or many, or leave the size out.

CDR3: CSEPGVGNEQFF
DNA: TGCAGTGAACCAGGGGTGGGCAATGAGCAGTTCTTC
D: NA
J: TRBJ2-1
V: TRBV20-1
size: few

CDR3: CASSAGTAQGQFF
DNA: TGTGCCAGCAGCGCTGGGACGGCACAGGGGCAGTTCTTC
D: NA
J: TRBJ2-1
V: TRBV11-3
size: NA

CDR3: CASSQDLGDSLAKNIQYF
DNA: TGCGCCAGCAGCCAAGATCTGGGGGACAGCCTAGCCAAAAACATTCAGTACTTC
D: TRBD1
J: TRBJ2-4
V: TRBV4-3
size: many

CDR3: CASSLEDSSIYGYTF
DNA: TGCGCCAGCAGCTTGGAAGACAGTTCAATCTATGGCTACACCTTC
D: NA
J: TRBJ1-2
V: TRBV5-1
size: few

CDR3: CASSEATGGYEQYF
DNA: TGTGCCAGCAGTGAAGCGACAGGGGGCTACGAGCAGTACTTC
D: TRBD1
J: TRBJ2-7
V: TRBV25-1
size: many

CDR3: CASSSEMGSGGTRYF
DNA: TGTGCCAGCAGCTCGGAGATGGGGAGTGGAGGAACGCGGTACTTC
D: NA
J: TRBJ2-4
V: TRBV5-5
size: many

CDR3: CSAGLPRTQYF
DNA: TGCAGTGCGGGACTGCCCCGGACCCAGTACTTC
D: NA
J: TRBJ2-5
V: TRBV20-1
size: many

CDR3: CASSRREQSSRGYTF
DNA: TGTGCCAGCAGCCGAAGGGAACAGTCTTCTCGGGGCTACACCTTC
D: NA
J: TRBJ1-2
V: TRBV3-1
size: many

CDR3: CSAPQTGYEQYF
DNA: TGCAGTGCTCCACAGACAGGCTACGAGCAGTACTTC
D: NA
J: TRBJ2-7
V: TRBV20-1
size: few

CDR3: CASSLSRLAGISYNEQFF
DNA: TGTGCCAGCAGCTTGTCCCGACTAGCGGGAATCTCCTACAATGAGCAGTTCTTC
D: TRBD2
J: TRBJ2-1
V: TRBV5-4
size: many

CDR3: CASNLNTGELFF
DNA: TGTGCCAGTAATCTCAACACCGGGGAGCTGTTTTTT
D: NA
J: TRBJ2-2
V: TRBV19
size: many

CDR3: CASSPSGLAGFGTYNEQFF
DNA: TGTGCCAGCAGCCCCTCGGGACTAGCGGGATTTGGGACCTACAATGAGCAGTTCTTC
D: TRBD2
J: TRBJ2-1
V: TRBV12-3/TRBV12-4
size: many

CDR3: CSVESPGGYEQYF
DNA: TGCAGCGTTGAATCTCCCGGGGGCTACGAGCAGTACTTC
D: NA
J: TRBJ2-7
V: TRBV29-1
size: NA

CDR3: CASSPGQRNEKLFF
DNA: TGTGCCAGCAGCCCGGGACAACGTAATGAAAAACTGTTTTTT
D: NA
J: TRBJ1-4
V: TRBV5-4
size: once

CDR3: CASSQDEGPYEQYF
DNA: TGTGCCAGCAGCCAAGATGAGGGCCCCTACGAGCAGTACTTC
D: NA
J: TRBJ2-7
V: TRBV4-2
size: few

CDR3: CASSLMRAQREFF
DNA: TGTGCCAGCAGTTTAATGCGGGCCCAGAGGGAGTTCTTC
D: NA
J: TRBJ2-1
V: TRBV12-3/TRBV12-4
size: many

CDR3: CASSDGDRGNTEAFF
DNA: TGTGCCAGCAGTGACGGGGACAGGGGGAACACTGAAGCTTTCTTT
D: TRBD1
J: TRBJ1-1
V: TRBV6-1
size: many

CDR3: CASSMAGTVNQPQHF
DNA: TGTGCCAGCAGCATGGCCGGGACAGTCAATCAGCCCCAGCATTTT
D: TRBD1
J: TRBJ1-5
V: TRBV5-6
size: many

CDR3: CSARELAGGPGETQYF
DNA: TGCAGTGCTAGAGAACTAGCGGGAGGGCCGGGGGAGACCCAGTACTTC
D: TRBD2
J: TRBJ2-5
V: TRBV20-1
size: many

CDR3: CASSPGLAGPQETQYF
DNA: TGCGCCAGCAGCCCGGGACTAGCGGGTCCACAAGAGACCCAGTACTTC
D: TRBD2
J: TRBJ2-5
V: TRBV5-1
size: many

CDR3: CASSPQGNTDEQFF
DNA: TGTGCCAGCAGCCCCCAAGGAAATACGGATGAGCAGTTCTTC
D: NA
J: TRBJ2-1
V: TRBV7-8
size: many

CDR3: CASSLLAGGPREQYF
DNA: TGTGCCAGCAGCCTACTAGCGGGAGGGCCGAGGGAGCAGTACTTC
D: TRBD2
J: TRBJ2-7
V: TRBV6-1
size: NA

CDR3: CASSLGQGDPYEQYF
DNA: TGTGCCAGCAGTTTAGGACAGGGGGACCCCTACGAGCAGTACTTC
D: TRBD1
J: TRBJ2-7
V: TRBV27
size: many

CDR3: CASSLVSGGRGGTQYF
DNA: TGTGCCAGCAGCTTGGTTAGCGGGGGTCGGGGGGGTACGCAGTATTTT
D: TRBD2
J: TRBJ2-3
V: TRBV7-2
size: NA

CDR3: CATSKMTGEGETQYF
DNA: TGTGCCACTTCAAAAATGACAGGGGAGGGGGAGACCCAGTACTTC
D: NA
J: TRBJ2-5
V: TRBV10-3
size: NA

CDR3: CASSLVASRRDEQYF
DNA: TGCGCCAGCAGCTTGGTCGCTAGCAGAAGGGACGAGCAGTACTTC
D: NA
J: TRBJ2-7
V: TRBV5-1
size: few

CDR3: CSARATEGDPYEQYF
DNA: TGCAGTGCTAGGGCCACGGAGGGGGACCCCTACGAGCAGTACTTC
D: NA
J: TRBJ2-7
V: TRBV20-1
size: many

CDR3: CATSREGTNYGYTF
DNA: TGTGCCACCAGCAGAGAGGGGACCAACTATGGCTACACCTTC
D: NA
J: TRBJ1-2
V: TRBV15
size: many

CDR3: CATSTYDNYNEQFF
DNA: TGTGCCACCAGCACTTACGACAACTACAATGAGCAGTTCTTC
D: NA
J: TRBJ2-1
V: TRBV15
size: many

CDR3: CASRRTGATNEKLFF
DNA: TGTGCCAGCAGGCGAACAGGAGCAACTAATGAAAAACTGTTTTTT
D: NA
J: TRBJ1-4
V: TRBV25-1
size: many

CDR3: CASSPPFSDTQYF
DNA: TGTGCCAGCAGCCCCCCGTTCAGTGATACGCAGTATTTT
D: NA
J: TRBJ2-3
V: TRBV6-1
size: many

CDR3: CASSEGGYGYTF
DNA: TGCGCCAGCAGCGAGGGTGGCTATGGCTACACCTTC
D: NA
J: TRBJ1-2
V: TRBV5-1
size: many

CDR3: CASSLEAGVPVQETQYF
DNA: TGCGCCAGCAGCTTAGAAGCGGGAGTCCCGGTCCAAGAGACCCAGTACTTC
D: TRBD2
J: TRBJ2-5
V: TRBV5-1
size: many

CDR3: CASSFREYNEQFF
DNA: TGTGCCAGCAGTTTTCGGGAATACAATGAGCAGTTCTTC
D: NA
J: TRBJ2-1
V: TRBV12-3/TRBV12-4
size: many

CDR3: CASSLVRGKDETQYF
DNA: TGCGCCAGCAGCTTGGTTAGGGGCAAGGACGAGACCCAGTACTTC
D: NA
J: TRBJ2-5
V: TRBV5-1
size: NA

CDR3: CAREKRETSTDTQYF
DNA: TGTGCCAGAGAGAAACGGGAGACTAGCACAGATACGCAGTATTTT
D: NA
J: TRBJ2-3
V: TRBV7-2
size: few

CDR3: CASSLVNKPNQPQHF
DNA: TGTGCCAGCAGCTTAGTGAATAAACCCAATCAGCCCCAGCATTTT
D: NA
J: TRBJ1-5
V: TRBV7-2
size: NA

CDR3: CASSTPQSSYNEQFF
DNA: TGTGCCAGCAGCACACCACAGAGCTCCTACAATGAGCAGTTCTTC
D: NA
J: TRBJ2-1
V: TRBV3-1
size: many

CDR3: CASSGASGDQHF
DNA: TGTGCCAGCAGTGGGGCATCGGGGGACCAGCATTTT
D: NA
J: TRBJ1-5
V: TRBV12-3/TRBV12-4
size: many

CDR3: CASSLGSLNYGYTF
DNA: TGCGCCAGCAGCCTAGGATCCCTTAACTATGGCTACACCTTC
D: NA
J: TRBJ1-2
V: TRBV4-3
size: many

CDR3: CASSFGQGHQPQHF
DNA: TGTGCCAGCAGTTTTGGTCAGGGGCATCAGCCCCAGCATTTT
D: NA
J: TRBJ1-5
V: TRBV12-3/TRBV12-4
size: many

CDR3: CSVENGGTSGRTDTQYF
DNA: TGCAGCGTTGAAAATGGAGGGACTAGCGGGAGGACAGATACGCAGTATTTT
D: TRBD2
J: TRBJ2-3
V: TRBV29-1
size: NA

CDR3: CAWSEEVMQFF
DNA: TGTGCCTGGAGTGAAGAAGTGATGCAGTTCTTC
D: NA
J: TRBJ2-1
V: TRBV30
size: few

CDR3: CASSFQGQNTGELFF
DNA: TGTGCCAGCAGCTTTCAGGGGCAGAACACCGGGGAGCTGTTTTTT
D: NA
J: TRBJ2-2
V: TRBV5-5
size: NA

CDR3: CASRQDLYGYTF
DNA: TGTGCCAGCAGACAGGACCTCTATGGCTACACCTTC
D: NA
J: TRBJ1-2
V: TRBV6-5
size: many

CDR3: CATSRGGRDTQYF
DNA: TGTGCCACCAGCAGAGGAGGGAGAGATACGCAGTATTTT
D: NA
J: TRBJ2-3
V: TRBV15
size: many

CDR3: CASSIRRPSTGELFF
DNA: TGCGCCAGCAGCATACGCCGGCCAAGCACCGGGGAGCTGTTTTTT
D: NA
J: TRBJ2-2
V: TRBV5-1
size: many

CDR3: CASSQDLTGVRRNSPLHF
DNA: TGTGCCAGCAGCCAAGATCTGACAGGGGTGAGGAGGAATTCACCCCTCCACTTT
D: TRBD1
J: TRBJ1-6
V: TRBV3-1
size: NA

CDR3: CASSVPLGSPRPSYNEQFF
DNA: TGCGCCAGCAGCGTCCCCCTCGGTAGCCCACGGCCTTCCTACAATGAGCAGTTCTTC
D: NA
J: TRBJ2-1
V: TRBV5-1
size: many